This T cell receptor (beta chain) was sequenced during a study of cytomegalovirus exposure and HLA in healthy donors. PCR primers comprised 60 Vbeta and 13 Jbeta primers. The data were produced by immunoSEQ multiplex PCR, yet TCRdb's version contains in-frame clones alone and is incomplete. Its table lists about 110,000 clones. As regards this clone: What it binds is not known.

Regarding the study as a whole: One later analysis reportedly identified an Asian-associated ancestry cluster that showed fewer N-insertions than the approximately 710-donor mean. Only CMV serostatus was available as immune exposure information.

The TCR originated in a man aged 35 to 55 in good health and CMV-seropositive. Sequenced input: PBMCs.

The CDR3 DNA sequence: TGTGCCAGCAGCCTTCTCCCCGGACAGAACTATGGCTACACCTTC. This sequence encodes CASSLLPGQNYGYTF. The chain combines TRBV7-9 with TRBJ1-2, with D perhaps TRBD1 (6 bases). V was cut by 5 bases and J by 2 bases, with 15 bases left in between. The CDR3 is made up of 15 amino acids. Germline V gives CDR1 SEHNR, CDR2 FQNEAQ (reference sequence).